The T cell receptor beta chain under discussion was sequenced for a study of cytomegalovirus exposure and HLA in healthy donors. This CDR3 has 14 residues. After removal of 6 bases from V and 3 bases from J, the junction contained 8 bases not matched to a gene. CDR1 and CDR2 (germline): SGHTA, FQGNSA. The PCR made use of 60 Vbeta and 13 Jbeta primers. Assay used: immunoSEQ multiplex PCR; TCRdb lists only in-frame clones, some missing. In total, the table holds 91,000 or so clones. To note about this clone: Its antigen is unknown.

Study-level points and caveats: Information on immune exposure was restricted to one variable (CMV serostatus).

Despite likely unrecorded immune exposures, the donors were nominally healthy at the time of sampling. The TCR sequence derives from a woman aged 30 to 39 in good health and CMV-seronegative. The chain links TRBV7-2 to TRBJ2-7, with TRBD1 identical over 7 bases. Material: PBMCs. For the CDR3, the DNA is TGTGCCAGCAGGGTACCGGGACAGAACTACGAGCAGTACTTC. Translation gives CASRVPGQNYEQYF.